This TCR beta chain was identified during a study of blood T cell repertoires in COVID-19. CDR3 size: 15 residues. J was trimmed by 7 bases and V by 4 bases; bases with no gene match: 8. The germline V gene has CDR1 MGHDK and CDR2 SYGVNS. Sequencing was performed with immunoSEQ multiplex PCR; in TCRdb, only in-frame clones are kept and a portion is missing. The sample lists about 230,000 clones, just under 90% occurring once. The rearrangement uses TRBV25-1 and TRBJ2-2, with 8 bases lining up with TRBD1. The source material was PBMCs or T cells enriched from blood (not recorded which). The clonotype was recovered from a woman in her twenties or thirties with acute COVID-19. The DNA for the CDR3 is TGTGCCAGCAGTGGGCCCCAGGGGGCTGACGGGGAGCTGTTTTTT. Its translation: CASSGPQGADGELFF.